This T cell receptor (beta chain) originates from a study of human T cells and chemical hapten exposure. Background on the study: How much TCR each sample yielded varied, mostly because pooled library volumes differed slightly.

Time point defined: healthy volunteer bleed at 6 weeks. Extraction of total RNA was performed on unfractionated whole blood. Via MiXCR, TCRdb re-called the RACE reads, giving one row per CDR3 protein. In the table there are 30,000 to 35,000 distinct CDR3 sequences, less than 5.5% of which are singletons. This CDR3 region has 15 residues. Germline V gene lookup returns CDR1 SGHKS and CDR2 YYEKEE (reference sequence). With 4 bases clipped from V and 5 bases from J, the junction kept 8 bases outside the gene matches. Study-wide points: Unchanged with DPC sensitization were TCRs above 1 in 1000 frequency.

This clonotype showed up many times. Its specificity is not known. The source of this sequence is a human donor in good health. Some clones in this sample may be carry-over from other donors' samples. The gene calls are TRBV5-5 and TRBJ2-5; 10 bases line up with TRBD1. What was sequenced was whole blood. CDR3 nucleotide sequence: TGTGCCAGCAGCCACCGGACAGGGGGAACGGAGACCCAGTACTTC. Its protein is CASSHRTGGTETQYF.